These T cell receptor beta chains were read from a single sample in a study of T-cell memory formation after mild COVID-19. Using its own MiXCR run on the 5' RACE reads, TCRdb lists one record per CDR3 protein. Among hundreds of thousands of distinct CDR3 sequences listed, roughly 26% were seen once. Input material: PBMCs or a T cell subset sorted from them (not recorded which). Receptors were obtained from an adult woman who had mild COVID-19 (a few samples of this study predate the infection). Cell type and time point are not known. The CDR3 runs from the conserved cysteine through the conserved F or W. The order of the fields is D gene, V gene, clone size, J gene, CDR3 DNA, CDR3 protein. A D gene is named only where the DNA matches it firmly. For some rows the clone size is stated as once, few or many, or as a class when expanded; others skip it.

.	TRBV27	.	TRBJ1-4	TGTGCCAGCAGTTTATGGGGGTCTAATGAAAAACTGTTTTTT	CASSLWGSNEKLFF
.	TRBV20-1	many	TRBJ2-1	TGCAGTGCTAGCTACAATGAGCAGTTCTTC	CSASYNEQFF
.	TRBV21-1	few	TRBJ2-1	TGTGCCAGCAGCAAAGCGAGACTAGCGGGTTACAATGAGCAGTTCTTC	CASSKARLAGYNEQFF
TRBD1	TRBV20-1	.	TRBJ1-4	TGCAGTGCTAGAGATTTACAGGACAGGACAGAAAAACTGTTTTTT	CSARDLQDRTEKLFF
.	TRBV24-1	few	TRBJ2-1	TGTGCCACCAGTGGCCAACTTGACAATGAGCAGTTCTTC	CATSGQLDNEQFF
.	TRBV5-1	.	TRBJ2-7	TGCGCCAGCAGCTCGCAGGGTCGGTACGAGCAGTACTTC	CASSSQGRYEQYF
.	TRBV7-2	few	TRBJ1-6	TGTGCCAGCAGCTTAGAGGGCAGGGAGATTAGCTCCTATAATTCACCCCTCCACTTT	CASSLEGREISSYNSPLHF
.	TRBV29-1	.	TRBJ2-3	TGCAGCGTTGTAGCCTCGGGCATAACAGATACGCAGTATTTT	CSVVASGITDTQYF
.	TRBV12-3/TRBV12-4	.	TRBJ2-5	TGTGCCAGCAGTCCGGTGGGGGTCATAGGAGAGACCCAGTACTTC	CASSPVGVIGETQYF
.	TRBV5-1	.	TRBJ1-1	TGCGCCAGCAGACTAACCTCCTCTGGATCCACTGAAGCTTTCTTT	CASRLTSSGSTEAFF
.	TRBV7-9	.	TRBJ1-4	TGTGCCACCGACAGACGCGTCCTTAATGAAAAACTGTTTTTT	CATDRRVLNEKLFF
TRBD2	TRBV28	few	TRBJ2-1	TGTGCCAGCAGACCAAGACTAGCGGCCTACAATGAGCAGTTCTTC	CASRPRLAAYNEQFF
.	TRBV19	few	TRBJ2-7	TGTGCCAGTAGCTCTGTAGGGGGTCCCGGAGTCTACGAGCAGTACTTC	CASSSVGGPGVYEQYF
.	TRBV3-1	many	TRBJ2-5	TGTGCCAGCAGCCCCCTCGACCCGCAATTGTACTTC	CASSPLDPQLYF
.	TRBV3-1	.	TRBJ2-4	TGTGCCAGCAGCGAAGGATGGGGTGAGAGGGACATTCAGTACTTC	CASSEGWGERDIQYF
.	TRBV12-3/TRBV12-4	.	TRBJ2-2	TGTGCCAGCAGTATACTGATTTCTAACACCGGGGAGCTGTTTTTT	CASSILISNTGELFF
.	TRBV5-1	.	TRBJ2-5	TGCGCCAGCAGCTTCGGCGCGATCGAGGGAGAGACCCAGTACTTC	CASSFGAIEGETQYF
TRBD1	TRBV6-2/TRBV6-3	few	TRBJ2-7	TGTGCCAGCCTGGGACAGGGCGCCTACGAGCAGTACTTC	CASLGQGAYEQYF
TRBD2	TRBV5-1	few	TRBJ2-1	TGCGCCAGCAGCCTCCCCAGCGGGGGGGCCAGTGAGCAGTTCTTC	CASSLPSGGASEQFF
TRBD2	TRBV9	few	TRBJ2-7	TGTGCCAGCAGCGTAGCTTCAGCGGGAGGGCCAGGGTACGAGCAGTACTTC	CASSVASAGGPGYEQYF
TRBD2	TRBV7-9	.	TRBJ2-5	TGTGCCAGCAGCGGACTAGCGGGGGGGCCACCGGAGACCCAGTACTTC	CASSGLAGGPPETQYF
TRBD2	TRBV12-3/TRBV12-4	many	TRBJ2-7	TGTGCCAGCAGGGGACTAGCTGGCGAGCAGTACTTC	CASRGLAGEQYF
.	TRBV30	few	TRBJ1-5	TGTGCCTGGAGTGGTAGTAGCGCTAATCAGCCCCAGCATTTT	CAWSGSSANQPQHF
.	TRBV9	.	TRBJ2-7	TGTGCCAGCAGCCGGAAGGGTGACTACGAGCAGTACTTC	CASSRKGDYEQYF
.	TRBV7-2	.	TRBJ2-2	TGTGCCAGCAGCTTCGGCGGGTCGGTCACCGGGGAGCTGTTTTTT	CASSFGGSVTGELFF
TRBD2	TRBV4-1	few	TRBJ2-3	TGCGCCAGCAGCCAGTTGGACGGGGGGGGAACAGATACGCAGTATTTT	CASSQLDGGGTDTQYF
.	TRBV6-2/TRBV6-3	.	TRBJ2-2	TGTGCCAGCAGTGACCCCCGGACAGTTTTTACCGGGGAGCTGTTTTTT	CASSDPRTVFTGELFF
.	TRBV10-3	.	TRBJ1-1	TGTGCCATCAGTGAAACGGGATGGAACACTGAAGCTTTCTTT	CAISETGWNTEAFF
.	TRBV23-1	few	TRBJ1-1	TGCGCCAGCAGTCTAATAGATGAAGACACTGAAGCTTTCTTT	CASSLIDEDTEAFF
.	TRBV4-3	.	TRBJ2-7	TGCGCCAGCAGCCAAGATTTGGCGATCGAGTACGAGCAGTACTTC	CASSQDLAIEYEQYF
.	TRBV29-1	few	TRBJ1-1	TGCAGCGTTGACATCGTAAAATTGAACACTGAAGCTTTCTTT	CSVDIVKLNTEAFF
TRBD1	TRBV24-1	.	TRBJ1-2	TGTGCCACCAGTGATTTCCCGGACAGGGCGGATGGCTACACCTTC	CATSDFPDRADGYTF
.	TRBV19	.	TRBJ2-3	TGTGCCAGTAGTAGAGGTATTCTTACAGATACGCAGTATTTT	CASSRGILTDTQYF
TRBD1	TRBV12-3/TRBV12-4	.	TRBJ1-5	TGTGCCAGCAGTTCTAAGACCTGGTTAAGGGGGCAAGATCAGCCCCAGCATTTT	CASSSKTWLRGQDQPQHF
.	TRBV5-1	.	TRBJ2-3	TGCGCCAGCAGCTTCTCGGGTTCCCGCACAGATACGCAGTATTTT	CASSFSGSRTDTQYF
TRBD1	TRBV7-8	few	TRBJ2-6	TGTGCCAGCAGCAGCCACAGGGGGCGCGGGGCCAACGTCCTGACTTTC	CASSSHRGRGANVLTF
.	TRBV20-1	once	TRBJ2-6	TGCAGTGCTAACGGAGCCTCTGGGGCCAACGTCCTGACTTTC	CSANGASGANVLTF
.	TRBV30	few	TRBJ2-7	TGTGCCTGGAATCGAGGCTCGGAGACCGAGCAGTACTTC	CAWNRGSETEQYF
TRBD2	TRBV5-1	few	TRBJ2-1	TGCGCCAGCAGATCGGCGGGAGGGAATGAGCAGTTCTTC	CASRSAGGNEQFF